The entry that follows covers one T cell receptor (beta chain) sequence. CDR3 length: 12 residues. Trimming took 5 bases from V and 12 from J; bases not matched to a gene: 6. Germline V gene data show CDR1 as SEHNR and CDR2 as FQNEAQ (reference sequence). Authors' processing steps: How many nucleated cells were present was estimated from reference gene primer amplification. Sequencing used immunoSEQ multiplex PCR; TCRdb keeps in-frame clones, though not all of them. V, J and clone size were drawn from that table, and D and trimming were deduced from the DNA. Among approximately 60,000 clones listed, 80% to 90% were seen once. The data were obtained in a study of blood T cell repertoires in COVID-19. Study-wide context: Sample material is recorded as cDNA or gDNA derived from T cells, B-cell-depleted T cells, or PBMCs.

This sequence was found in an elderly man with acute or convalescent COVID-19. Source material: peripheral blood. The chain couples TRBV7-9 to TRBJ1-4; TRBD1 matches 7 bases. The CDR3 sequence: CASSPPGTELFF. The CDR3 DNA sequence: TGTGCCAGCAGCCCGCCGGGGACAGAACTGTTTTTT. The whole variable domain, filled in from reference TRBV7-9 and TRBJ1-4, reads DTGVSQNPRHKITKRGQNVTFRCDPISEHNRLYWYRQTLGQGPEFLTYFQNEAQLEKSRLLSDRFSAERPKGSFSTLEIQRTEQGDSAMYLCASSPPGTELFFGSGTQLSVL.